This TCR beta chain was identified during a study of blood T cell repertoires in COVID-19 (dated by TCRdb to 2018 to 2021). At the level of the whole study: Samples from collaborators originated in the United States, Italy and Spain and spanned both the acute and convalescent phases of COVID-19. A freely available public database, intended as a resource for researchers studying the immune response to SARS-CoV-2, is where the repertoires were released. Deeply sampled blood TCRbeta repertoires from subjects exposed to, actively infected with, or recovered from COVID-19 were included in the dataset. The prospective study material was composed of cDNA or gDNA derived from T cells, B-cell-depleted T cells, or PBMCs. Nearly every sample came with metadata listing a de-identified subject ID, COVID-19 status, age in years and sex. The samples were drawn from two sources: the first 160 participants of the ongoing ImmuneRACE study, and 1,200 or so subjects contributed by 6 global collaborators. HLA class I and class II types, where available, came from metadata supplied by the sample provider rather than from assay-based typing. Points the paper makes about the study in general: The quantity of clinical and demographic metadata differed by source and by participant and was supplied without curation.

Comment on this clone: The antigen this receptor binds is unknown. Per-nucleotide qualities are absent, and no much larger clonotype sits a single base away.

In Seattle, one collaborating source enrolled patients while the infection was active and tracked those patients longitudinally over the course of disease. The collaborating institutions used their own protocols to collect whole blood in K2EDTA tubes. For TCRbeta analysis, collaborators shipped samples as frozen whole blood, isolated PBMCs, or DNA extracted from either of those sample types. The CDR3 numbers 14 residues from cysteine through phenylalanine. CDR3 DNA is the only sequence kept; it has 42 bases, read in frame from the first base. V is clipped by 4 bases and J by 0 bases, and the sequence between their germline boundaries is 7 bases long. CDR1 and CDR2 are read off the germline V gene as SQVTM and ANQGSEA. The immunoSEQ Assay, a bias-controlled multiplex PCR, was used to amplify TCRbeta CDR3 regions from genomic DNA. The original pipeline was this. Nucleated cell counts per sample were estimated from amplification of reference gene primers within the assay. Sequence reads were collapsed and filtered to measure the absolute abundance of every unique TCRbeta CDR3 rearrangement. Productive Simpson clonality was computed per sample as the square root of Simpson's diversity index over productive rearrangements. The table comes from immuneACCESS by way of TCRdb, which keeps in-frame sequences with V and J called. Part of the clones is missing from these tables; in studies checked, under half for an unresolved V gene and the rest for unknown reasons. V and J calls and clone size come straight from that table; D and trimming were deduced from the DNA. This sample gives under 200,000 clones in total; around nine tenths of them show up just once. Roughly 0.57% of the sample belongs to the ten largest clones.

The clonotype comes from a man between 60 and 75 years old with COVID-19, enrolled during active disease. The chain is made from TRBV29-1 and TRBJ2-6, with the D gene too uncertain to name. Sequenced material: peripheral blood. CDR3 loop: CSVGVDSGANVLTF. The nucleotide sequence reads as follows: TGCAGCGTTGGAGTAGACTCTGGGGCCAACGTCCTGACTTTC.